Following are 18 T cell receptor beta chains from one sample sequenced in a study of CD8+ T cells in alopecia areata (dated by TCRdb to 2016 to 2018). The time point label for this specimen denotes: less than five weeks on oral tofacitinib. The treatment or condition label for this specimen denotes: oral pan-JAK inhibitor, 5-10 mg twice daily. Libraries were built with the immunoSEQ multiplex PCR assay. RNA was extracted from all samples and reverse transcribed into cDNA as template for TCR sequencing. TCRdb retrieved this table from immuneACCESS and kept in-frame rearrangements only. Not all clones are present; in checked studies, unresolved V genes account for under half, and no reason is known for the remainder. Recorded for this sample are around 200,000 clones; around three fifths of them occurred a single time. 4% to 5% of the sample comes from the top ten. Sequences were derived from CD4+ T cells sorted from blood, sampled at week 4, from a patient treated with tofacitinib. The receptor set was obtained from a human donor with alopecia areata.

This chain uses TRBV5-1 with TRBJ2-2; 8 bases map to TRBD1. The CDR3 has 15 residues. J gave up 3 bases and V 4 bases, and 5 bases lay outside the gene matches. Germline V gene lookup returns CDR1 SGHRS and CDR2 YFSETQ. DNA of the CDR3: TGCGCCAGCAGCGAAAACAGGGGGTACACCGGGGAGCTGTTTTTT. Its protein is CASSENRGYTGELFF.

The chain is built from TRBV5-1 and TRBJ2-5; no definite D call. The length of the CDR3 is 16 residues. The V gene's germline CDR1 is SGHRS and CDR2 YFSETQ. V lost 1 base and J 5 bases, leaving 18 bases between the germline ends. CDR3: CASSLYGTEPGETQYF. CDR3 DNA sequence: TGCGCCAGCAGCTTGTACGGTACAGAACCTGGGGAGACCCAGTACTTC.

This chain connects TRBV4-3 to TRBJ2-1; possibly TRBD1 or TRBD2 for D (5 bases each). Germline loops: CDR1 LGHNA, CDR2 YSLEER. Trimming removed 0 bases at V and 6 bases at J, with 12 bases between. CDR3 length: 15 amino acids. DNA of the CDR3: TGCGCCAGCAGCCAAGATGGACGGGGCCTCAATGAGCAGTTCTTC. Amino acids: CASSQDGRGLNEQFF.

V usage is TRBV2 and J usage is TRBJ1-5; D ambiguous. CDR1 is SNHLY and CDR2 is FYNNEI in the germline V gene. The V end was cut by 4 bases, the J end by 2 bases, with 9 bases between. CDR3 size: 14 residues. The CDR3 spells CASSVERGNQPQHF. The CDR3, as DNA: TGTGCCAGCAGTGTTGAGAGGGGCAATCAGCCCCAGCATTTT.

The V call is TRBV7-2, the J call TRBJ2-7, with 9 bases lining up with TRBD1. The V and J ends lost 5 bases and 4 bases, in that order; junction bases with no gene match: 3. Looked up from germline, CDR1 is SGHTA and CDR2 is FQGNSA. The CDR3 is 13 residues long. CDR3 loop: CASSRQGGYEQYF. CDR3 nucleotide sequence: TGTGCCAGCAGCCGACAGGGGGGATACGAGCAGTACTTC.

The chain recombines TRBV15 with TRBJ2-3; D gene ambiguous. The V and J ends lost 5 bases and 0 bases respectively, with 12 bases between them. Germline CDR1 reads LNHNV; CDR2 reads YYDKDF (reference sequence). The CDR3 length is 15 residues. CDR3 nucleotide sequence: TGTGCCACCAGCTCGTTCCGCTCTAGCACAGATACGCAGTATTTT. It translates to CATSSFRSSTDTQYF.

This sequence joins TRBV2 and TRBJ2-5; weak D call: TRBD2 (7 bases). This CDR3 is 16 amino acids long. The V end lost 5 bases, the J end lost 5 bases, and 21 bases lay between the germline ends. CDR1 and CDR2 (germline): SNHLY, FYNNEI. The CDR3 here is CASSPGIRGAGETQYF. The CDR3 region has the DNA TGTGCCAGCAGTCCCGGGATCCGGGGGGCCGGGGAGACCCAGTACTTC.

The table lists this clone with a count of one. The V call is TRBV7-9, the J call TRBJ1-1, with a tentative D call TRBD1 (5 bases). V lost 5 bases and J 1 base, leaving 20 bases between the germline ends. The CDR3 spans 17 residues. CDR1 is SEHNR and CDR2 is FQNEAQ in the germline V gene (reference sequence). The CDR3 protein is CASSPSNRIGTNTEAFF. For the CDR3, the DNA is TGTGCCAGCAGCCCATCGAACAGGATAGGGACGAACACTGAAGCTTTCTTT. The whole variable domain, filled in from reference TRBV7-9 and TRBJ1-1, reads DTGVSQNPRHKITKRGQNVTFRCDPISEHNRLYWYRQTLGQGPEFLTYFQNEAQLEKSRLLSDRFSAERPKGSFSTLEIQRTEQGDSAMYLCASSPSNRIGTNTEAFFGQGTRLTVV.

V is TRBV7-2 and J is TRBJ2-7; D tentatively reads TRBD1 or TRBD2 (5 bases each). Trimming removed 5 bases at V and 7 bases at J, with 18 bases between. The V gene's germline CDR1 is SGHTA and CDR2 FQGNSA. The CDR3 extends over 14 amino acids. In DNA, the CDR3 is TGTGCCAGCAGCGGATTCAGGGCTTCGGGAGAGCAGTACTTC. It is translated as CASSGFRASGEQYF.

This chain links TRBV29-1 with TRBJ1-1; D unresolved. The CDR3 sequence is 14 residues long. Germline assignment: CDR1 SQVTM and CDR2 ANQGSEA. V lost 7 bases and J 0 bases, leaving 15 bases between the germline ends. Written as DNA, the CDR3 is TGCAGCGGGACGGGCTTAAAGATGAACACTGAAGCTTTCTTT. Translation: CSGTGLKMNTEAFF.

The chain recombines TRBV10-3 with TRBJ1-5, with D tentatively TRBD1 (6 bases). The CDR3 runs to 15 residues. The V and J ends lost 4 bases and 5 bases respectively, with 15 bases between them. CDR1 ENHRY and CDR2 SYGVKD come from the germline V gene. CDR3 DNA sequence: TGTGCCATCAGTGCCGCCAGGGGTCTAGATCAGCCCCAGCATTTT. It yields the protein CAISAARGLDQPQHF.

The genes are TRBV5-6 and TRBJ1-2; D is perhaps TRBD1 (6 bases). V was shortened by 1 base and J by 0 bases, with 10 bases between the two germline ends. CDR1 is SGHDT and CDR2 is YYEEEE in the germline V gene. The CDR3 has 15 amino acids. CDR3 nucleotides: TGTGCCAGCAGCTTGCCGGACAGAGCTAACTATGGCTACACCTTC. Its protein is CASSLPDRANYGYTF.

The chain carries TRBV6-5 and TRBJ2-7, with 8 bases fitting TRBD1. J gave up 5 bases and V 2 bases, and 5 bases lay outside the gene matches. Germline lookup yields CDR1 MNHEY and CDR2 SVGAGI. This CDR3 spans 14 amino acids. The CDR3 nucleotides are TGTGCCAGCAGTTACCGACAGGGGTCCAACGAGCAGTACTTC. Amino acid sequence: CASSYRQGSNEQYF.

V is TRBV11-2 and J is TRBJ2-7, with 10 bases aligning to TRBD2. The CDR3 is made up of 17 amino acids. Germline values: CDR1 SGHAT, CDR2 FQNNGV. Losses at the gene ends were 3 bases for V and 0 bases for J; bases not matched to a gene: 8. CDR3 region: CASSFPTSGKSSYEQYF. As DNA, the CDR3 is TGTGCCAGCAGCTTTCCCACTAGCGGGAAAAGCTCCTACGAGCAGTACTTC.

The chain joins TRBV7-2 to TRBJ2-5; 7 nucleotides agree with TRBD2. The ends lost 5 bases at V and 4 bases at J; junction bases unmatched: 7. CDR1 and CDR2 from the germline V gene are SGHTA and FQGNSA. The CDR3 is 14 amino acids. This CDR3 reads CASSRSGGGETQYF. The CDR3 coding sequence is TGTGCCAGCAGCCGATCGGGGGGTGGAGAGACCCAGTACTTC.

This clone has only one observation. The rearrangement joins TRBV6-5 to TRBJ1-1; 10 nucleotides line up with TRBD1. The V and J ends lost 8 bases and 4 bases, in that order; junction bases with no gene match: 4. The CDR3 runs to 13 residues. Germline loops: CDR1 MNHEY, CDR2 SVGAGI. The CDR3 DNA follows: TGTGCCAGCGGACAGGGGGTCGGCACTGAAGCTTTCTTT. This sequence encodes CASGQGVGTEAFF.

The chain joins TRBV29-1 to TRBJ2-5; D ambiguous. This CDR3 is built from 12 residues. Trimming took 7 bases from V and 2 from J, leaving 11 bases between them. Germline V lookup: CDR1 SQVTM, CDR2 ANQGSEA. The CDR3 DNA follows: TGCAGCGCCGCAGGCTTTCAAGAGACCCAGTACTTC. This translates into CSAAGFQETQYF.

Points on this clone: Its ends do not fully match the called genes, so a read error is possible. As DNA, the CDR3 is TGTGCCAGCAGCTCGCAGGCGACAAACTTC. This gives the protein CASSSQATNF. V usage is TRBV7-9 and J usage is TRBJ1-2; D is uncertain. This CDR3 is 10 amino acids long. Germline CDR1 SEHNR, CDR2 FQNEAQ (reference sequence).